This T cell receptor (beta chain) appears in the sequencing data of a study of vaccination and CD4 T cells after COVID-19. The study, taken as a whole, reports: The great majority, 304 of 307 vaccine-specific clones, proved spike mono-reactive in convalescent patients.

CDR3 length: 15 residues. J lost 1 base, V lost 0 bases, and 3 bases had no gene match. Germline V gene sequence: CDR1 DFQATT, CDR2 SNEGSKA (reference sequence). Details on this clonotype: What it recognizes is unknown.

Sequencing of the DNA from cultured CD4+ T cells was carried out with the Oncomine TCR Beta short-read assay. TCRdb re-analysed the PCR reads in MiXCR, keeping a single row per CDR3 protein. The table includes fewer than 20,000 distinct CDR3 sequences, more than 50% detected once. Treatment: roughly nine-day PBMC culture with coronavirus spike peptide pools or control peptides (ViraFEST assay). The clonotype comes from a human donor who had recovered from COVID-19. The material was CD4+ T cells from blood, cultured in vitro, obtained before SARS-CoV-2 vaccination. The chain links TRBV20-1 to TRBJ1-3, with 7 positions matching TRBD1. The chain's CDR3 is CSARDQGVSGNTIYF. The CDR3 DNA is TGCAGTGCTAGAGATCAGGGGGTTTCTGGAAACACCATATATTTT.